The rows below give T cell receptor beta chains drawn from one sample of a study of cytomegalovirus exposure and HLA in healthy donors. The assay was immunoSEQ multiplex PCR, and TCRdb's table has in-frame clones only and misses some. Found here are fewer than 80,000 clones, 70% to 75% of them singletons; the top ten hold 5% to 7%. The sequencing input was PBMCs. The origin of the receptors is a woman aged 25 to 39 in good health and CMV-seronegative. Each CDR3 is given with its conserved first and last residue. The D gene is left open where the match is weak. Expanded clones are given a class, and other clones once, few, many or no size at all.

v_gene: TRBV12-5
abundance: few
j_gene: TRBJ1-4
d_gene: TRBD1
CDR3aa: CASGFGQGEKLFF
CDR3nt: TGTGCTAGTGGTTTCGGACAGGGTGAAAAACTGTTTTTT

v_gene: TRBV19
abundance: .
j_gene: TRBJ2-4
d_gene: .
CDR3aa: CASSMKALNIQYF
CDR3nt: TGTGCCAGTAGTATGAAAGCGTTAAACATTCAGTACTTC

v_gene: TRBV6-5
abundance: few
j_gene: TRBJ1-1
d_gene: .
CDR3aa: CASRRGDTEAFF
CDR3nt: TGTGCCAGCAGGCGGGGGGACACTGAAGCTTTCTTT

v_gene: TRBV11-2
abundance: few
j_gene: TRBJ2-1
d_gene: .
CDR3aa: CASSLHVEADNEQFF
CDR3nt: TGTGCCAGCAGCTTACATGTCGAGGCCGACAATGAGCAGTTCTTC

v_gene: TRBV5-8
abundance: .
j_gene: TRBJ1-3
d_gene: TRBD1
CDR3aa: CAGGPGTVKNSGNTIYF
CDR3nt: TGTGCCGGAGGACCCGGGACAGTGAAAAACTCTGGAAACACCATATATTTT

v_gene: TRBV7-2
abundance: .
j_gene: TRBJ2-3
d_gene: .
CDR3aa: CASSLRSTTDTQYF
CDR3nt: TGTGCCAGCAGCTTACGGTCAACCACAGATACGCAGTATTTT

v_gene: TRBV6-5
abundance: .
j_gene: TRBJ2-3
d_gene: TRBD1
CDR3aa: CASNRDRGTDTQYF
CDR3nt: TGTGCCAGCAATCGGGACAGGGGGACAGATACGCAGTATTTT

v_gene: TRBV25-1
abundance: .
j_gene: TRBJ2-2
d_gene: TRBD1
CDR3aa: CASSEHRGNTGELFF
CDR3nt: TGTGCCAGCAGTGAACACAGGGGGAACACCGGGGAGCTGTTTTTT

v_gene: TRBV5-7
abundance: .
j_gene: TRBJ2-7
d_gene: .
CDR3aa: CASSAGQFSSYEQYF
CDR3nt: TGTGCCAGCAGCGCGGGACAGTTTAGCTCCTACGAGCAGTACTTC

v_gene: TRBV10-1
abundance: .
j_gene: TRBJ1-6
d_gene: .
CDR3aa: CASSGGTSGSPLHF
CDR3nt: TGCGCCAGCAGCGGGGGGACAAGCGGTTCACCCCTCCACTTT

v_gene: TRBV7-3
abundance: .
j_gene: TRBJ2-1
d_gene: TRBD2
CDR3aa: CASSSTSAHNEQFF
CDR3nt: TGTGCCAGCAGCTCGACTAGCGCCCACAATGAGCAGTTCTTC